This T cell receptor (beta chain) was profiled in a study of T cells in Graves' hyperthyroidism and ophthalmopathy. RNA transcripts were the template for amplifying TCR beta CDR3 regions. Using the HTBI primer set, a first-round RT-PCR was run on the TCR CDR3. TCRdb fed the multiplex PCR reads into MiXCR, producing one record per CDR3 protein. The sample records hundreds of thousands of distinct CDR3 sequences, around 13% being singletons. Trimming removed 5 bases from V and 7 bases from J, with 13 bases in between. This CDR3 comprises 13 residues. The germline V gene has CDR1 SGHTA and CDR2 FQGNSA. This clonotype has a count of ten or more.

This TCR was sampled from a woman in her forties or fifties with Graves' ophthalmopathy. The chain couples TRBV7-2 to TRBJ2-3; unclear D gene. Sequences were obtained from blood. This chain's CDR3 is CASSNTAGNTQYF. For the CDR3, the DNA is TGTGCCAGCAGCAATACAGCTGGAAATACGCAGTATTTT.